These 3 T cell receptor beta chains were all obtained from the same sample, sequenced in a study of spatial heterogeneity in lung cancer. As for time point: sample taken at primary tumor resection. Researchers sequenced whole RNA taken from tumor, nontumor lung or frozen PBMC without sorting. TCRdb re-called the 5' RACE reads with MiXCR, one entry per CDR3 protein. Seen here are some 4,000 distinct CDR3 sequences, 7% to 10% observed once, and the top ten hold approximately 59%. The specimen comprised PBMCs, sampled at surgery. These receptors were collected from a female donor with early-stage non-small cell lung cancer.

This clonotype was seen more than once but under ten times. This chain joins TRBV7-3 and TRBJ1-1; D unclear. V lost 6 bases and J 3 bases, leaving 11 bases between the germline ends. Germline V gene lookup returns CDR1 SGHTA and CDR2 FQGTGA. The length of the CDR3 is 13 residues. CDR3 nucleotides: TGTGCCAGCAGTAAGGGTCCCGACACTGAAGCTTTCTTT. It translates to CASSKGPDTEAFF.

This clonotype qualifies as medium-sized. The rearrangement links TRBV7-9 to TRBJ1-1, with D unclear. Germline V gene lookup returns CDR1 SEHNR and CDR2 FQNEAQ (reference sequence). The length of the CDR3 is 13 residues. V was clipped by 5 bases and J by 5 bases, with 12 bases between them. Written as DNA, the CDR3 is TGTGCCAGCAGCCCTACCATCGGGACTGAAGCTTTCTTT. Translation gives CASSPTIGTEAFF.

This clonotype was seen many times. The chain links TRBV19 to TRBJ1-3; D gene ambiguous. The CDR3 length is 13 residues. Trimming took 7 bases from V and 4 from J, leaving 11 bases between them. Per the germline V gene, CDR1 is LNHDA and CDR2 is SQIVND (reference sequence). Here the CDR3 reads CASTPVLGNTIYF. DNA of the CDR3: TGTGCCAGTACCCCTGTGCTGGGAAACACCATATATTTT.